These T cell receptor beta chains were read from a single sample in a study of early T cells in non-severe SARS-CoV-2 infection. Each CDR3 protein gets one entry after TCRdb re-called the 5' RACE reads with MiXCR. The sample has around 81,000 distinct CDR3 sequences; 13% to 15% are singletons. Material: whole blood. All receptors derive from an adult who was a healthcare worker with PCR-confirmed SARS-CoV-2 infection or an uninfected control (not recorded which). CDR3s include the opening cysteine and the closing phenylalanine or tryptophan. The D gene is left open where the match is weak. Clone size appears in some rows only: once, few, many, or a class for an expanded clone.

d_gene | abundance | j_gene | len | v_gene | CDR3nt | CDR3aa
- | many | TRBJ2-2 | 14 | TRBV3-1 | TGTGCCAGCAGCCCCCTGAGGAACACCGGGGAGCTGTTTTTT | CASSPLRNTGELFF
- | many | TRBJ2-3 | 15 | TRBV7-2 | TGTGCCAGCAGCTTAAGTGGGGGTAGCACAGATACGCAGTATTTT | CASSLSGGSTDTQYF
- | few | TRBJ2-1 | 15 | TRBV7-2 | TGTGCCAGCAGCTTAAACGGGGGCCCTTACAATGAGCAGTTCTTC | CASSLNGGPYNEQFF
TRBD1 | - | TRBJ2-3 | 14 | TRBV5-6 | TGTGCCAGCAGCAATCAACAGGGGGCAGATACGCAGTATTTT | CASSNQQGADTQYF
- | - | TRBJ2-5 | 15 | TRBV5-1 | TGCGCCAGCAGCCTGACAAACAGGGAACAAGAGACCCAGTACTTC | CASSLTNREQETQYF
TRBD1 | few | TRBJ2-5 | 15 | TRBV4-1 | TGCGCCAGCAGCCAAGACGGGACAGGGAAAGAGACCCAGTACTTC | CASSQDGTGKETQYF
- | many | TRBJ2-7 | 13 | TRBV7-9 | TGTGCCAGCAGCCCGGACGCCCCGTACGAGCAGTACTTC | CASSPDAPYEQYF
TRBD1 | - | TRBJ2-2 | 14 | TRBV19 | TGTGCCAGTGAGGACAGGGGAGGGTCCGGGGAGCTGTTTTTT | CASEDRGGSGELFF
TRBD1 | few | TRBJ2-7 | 13 | TRBV29-1 | TGCAGCGTTAGGGTCACAGGGGAGAAGCAGCAGTACTTC | CSVRVTGEKQQYF
TRBD1 | few | TRBJ1-3 | 16 | TRBV4-1 | TGCGCCAGCAGCCAGCTGGGACAGGGGGCTGGAAACACCATATATTTT | CASSQLGQGAGNTIYF
TRBD1 | few | TRBJ1-5 | 17 | TRBV12-3/TRBV12-4 | TGTGCCAGCAGTTTATTAATCACAGGGGAGCGCAATCAGCCCCAGCATTTT | CASSLLITGERNQPQHF
- | few | TRBJ1-1 | 15 | TRBV6-5 | TGTGCCAGCAGTTACTCGCTCGGGCATAACACTGAAGCTTTCTTT | CASSYSLGHNTEAFF
TRBD1 | - | TRBJ2-2 | 15 | TRBV28 | TGTGCCAGCAGTTTTTCCGGACAGGGTTCCGGGGAGCTGTTTTTT | CASSFSGQGSGELFF
TRBD1 | - | TRBJ1-2 | 15 | TRBV20-1 | TGCAGTGCTAGAGATCATCATACAGGGGACTATGGCTACACCTTC | CSARDHHTGDYGYTF
- | once | TRBJ1-1 | 14 | TRBV3-1 | TGTGCCAGCAGCCAGAATCTGGACAGCCAACTGACTTTCTTT | CASSQNLDSQLTFF
- | few | TRBJ1-6 | 16 | TRBV6-1 | TGTGCCAGCAGTGAACAGGTCCCAGGGTTGGGGTCACCCCTCCACTTT | CASSEQVPGLGSPLHF
- | many | TRBJ1-5 | 15 | TRBV12-3/TRBV12-4 | - | CASSFGEGANQPQHF
- | few | TRBJ1-2 | 13 | TRBV6-5 | TGTGCCAGCACCGAACAGGGTAGCTATGGCTACACCTTC | CASTEQGSYGYTF
- | few | TRBJ2-3 | 13 | TRBV11-3 | TGTGCCAGCGGCCAGACTCTCACAGATACGCAGTATTTT | CASGQTLTDTQYF
- | - | TRBJ2-3 | 11 | TRBV29-1 | TGCAGCGGCCGGGGGCAAGCTGGGCAGTATTTT | CSGRGQAGQYF
- | few | TRBJ1-2 | 13 | TRBV9 | TGTGCCAGCAGCGGAGGGGACCGGATGGGCTACACCTTC | CASSGGDRMGYTF
- | - | TRBJ2-3 | 12 | TRBV29-1 | TGCAGCGTTGTTTCAGGGACAGATACGCAGTATTTT | CSVVSGTDTQYF
- | few | TRBJ2-1 | 11 | TRBV12-3/TRBV12-4 | TGTGCCATCTCGAGGGGGGATGAGCAGTTCTTC | CAISRGDEQFF
- | many | TRBJ2-3 | 15 | TRBV7-2 | TGTGCCAGCAGCTTAGTCCGGGGGAACACAGATACGCAGTATTTT | CASSLVRGNTDTQYF
TRBD1 | - | TRBJ1-1 | 15 | TRBV6-6 | TGTGCCAGCAGTCCCCTCGGGACAGGGGGCACTGAAGCTTTCTTT | CASSPLGTGGTEAFF
- | few | TRBJ2-2 | 15 | TRBV20-1 | TGCAGTGCTAGAGATCAGGGACGGGACACCGGGGAGCTGTTTTTT | CSARDQGRDTGELFF
- | few | TRBJ2-5 | 15 | TRBV6-1 | TGTGCCAGCACCTCGACTGGTGGGGTTGGGGAGACCCAGTACTTC | CASTSTGGVGETQYF
- | - | TRBJ2-1 | 15 | TRBV11-2 | TGTGCCAGCAGCTTAGGGGCAGGGGCCTACAATCAGCAGTTCTTC | CASSLGAGAYNQQFF